The 17 T cell receptor beta chains listed next were all sequenced from one sample in a study of tumor and adjacent non-tumor tissue in lung cancer. The library came from three nested PCR rounds adapted from ARM-PCR protocols. TCRdb redid the calling of the multiplex PCR reads with MiXCR, one entry per CDR3 protein. The table has 75,000 to 80,000 distinct CDR3 sequences, less than 85% seen once. This sample's RNA came from whole unsorted tissue. More than 3 cm separated this lung sample from the edge of the tumor. Sequencing input: distant non-tumor lung tissue. Source of these receptors: a man aged 65 to 85 with non-small cell lung cancer.

A remark on this clonotype: The CDR3 end shows no conserved phenylalanine or tryptophan, and so a read error is likely. The rearrangement uses TRBV11-1 and TRBJ2-2, with D maybe TRBD2 (5 bases). Germline CDR1 and CDR2: SGHAT and FQDESV (reference sequence). V was shortened by 1 base and J by 1 base, with 13 bases between the two germline ends. CDR3 length: 17 amino acids. CDR3 nucleotide sequence: TGTGCCAGCAGCTTAGGGGTGACTAACCTGAACACCGGGGAGCTGTTTTCT. Residues: CASSLGVTNLNTGELFS.

With regard to this clonotype: A much larger clonotype is one base distant, so this may be a read error. J is TRBJ2-5 and V is TRBV6-1, with TRBD2 matching 8 bases. Germline assignment: CDR1 MNHNS and CDR2 SASEGT. The CDR3 is made up of 15 amino acids. The CDR3 DNA reads TGTGTCAGCAAAGGAGGTAGCGGGGTAGGAGAGACCCAGTACTTC. It yields the protein CVSKGGSGVGETQYF.

This clonotype occurred a few times. The V gene is TRBV11-2, the J gene TRBJ2-5; 10 bases align to TRBD2. CDR3 size: 17 residues. Germline V CDR1 and CDR2: SGHAT, FQNNGV. CDR3 sequence (DNA): TGTGTTAGCAGCTTAGCGTTAGCGGGGGGTACTCAAGAGACCCAGTACTTC. Protein: CVSSLALAGGTQETQYF.

As to this clonotype: This may be a read error: a much more frequent sequence differs by one nucleotide. V and J are TRBV5-6 and TRBJ1-6; 7 bases are a match to TRBD1. The V gene's germline CDR1 is SGHDT and CDR2 YYEEEE. V shed 3 bases and J 4 bases; nucleotides not matched to a gene: 7. This CDR3 region has 16 residues. Here the CDR3 DNA reads TGTGCCAGCAGCTCTTCAGGGGGAAGTTATAATTCACCCCTCCACTTT. Translating it yields CASSSSGGSYNSPLHF.

On this clonotype itself: A much larger clone differs from this one at a single base, so this may be a read error. The chain is built from TRBV7-2 and TRBJ2-7, with 8 bases aligning to TRBD1. The germline CDR1 and CDR2 sequences are SGHTA and FQGNSA. This CDR3 has 15 amino acids. Trimming took 3 bases from V and 3 from J; bases not matched to a gene: 7. CDR3 DNA: TGTGCCAGCAGCTTCAACAGGGGGTTCGGCTACGAGCAGTACTTC. Protein product: CASSFNRGFGYEQYF.

The V gene is TRBV11-2, the J gene TRBJ2-5; 10 bases fit TRBD2. CDR3 length: 17 amino acids. V was pared by 4 bases and J by 2 bases, with 10 bases of the junction left unmatched. Looked up from germline, CDR1 is SGHAT and CDR2 is FQNNGV. CDR3 in amino acids: CASSSVLAGGTQETQYF. The CDR3 nucleotides are TGTGCCAGCAGCTCAGTGTTAGCGGGGGGTACTCAAGAGACCCAGTACTTC.

This clonotype came up a few times. The rearrangement links TRBV28 to TRBJ2-5; 7 bases are shared with TRBD2. Germline lookup yields CDR1 MDHEN and CDR2 SYDVKM. The V gene end was trimmed by 10 bases and the J gene end by 4 bases; junction bases not matched to a gene: 15. The CDR3 totals 15 residues. The CDR3 is CANSRRVGGVETQYF. For the CDR3, the DNA is TGTGCCAATAGCCGGAGGGTGGGAGGGGTAGAGACCCAGTACTTC.

In the case of this clonotype: Compared with germline, one end of the junction differs, possibly owing to a read error. The chain recombines TRBV7-9 with TRBJ2-1; tentatively, D is TRBD1 or TRBD2 (6 bases each). Germline-derived CDR1 and CDR2 are SEHNR and FQNEAQ (reference sequence). The length of the CDR3 is 15 residues. This CDR3 is CTSSPSGGGNNEQFF. The CDR3 coding sequence is TGTACCAGCAGCCCCTCCGGGGGCGGAAACAATGAACAGTTTTTC.

This clonotype was found a few times. Since a much larger clone is just one base distant, this may be a read error. The chain has TRBV5-4 and TRBJ1-1; possible D gene TRBD1, 6 bases. The CDR3 is 13 amino acids. The germline CDR1 and CDR2 sequences are SGHNT and YYREEE (reference sequence). The CDR3 is CTSSSGQNTEAFF. The CDR3 DNA sequence: TGTACCAGCAGCTCGGGACAGAACACTGAAGCTTTCTTT.

In its sample, this clonotype was seen once. No conserved phenylalanine or tryptophan ends this CDR3, so it is likely a read error. V usage is TRBV11-3 and J usage is TRBJ1-1; D is unresolved. Trimming left V 7 bases short and J 5 bases short, with 17 bases between. The CDR3 totals 14 residues. Germline V gives CDR1 SGHNT, CDR2 YENEEA. The CDR3 here is CASTRTGALTEAFY. DNA of the CDR3: TGTGCCAGCACGCGGACGGGAGCGTTAACTGAAGCTTTCTAT.

With respect to this clonotype: A much larger clone is a single base away; this may be a read error. The genes are TRBV6-5 and TRBJ1-3, with D possibly TRBD1 on 6 matching bases. Germline assignment: CDR1 MNHEY and CDR2 SVGAGI. This CDR3 has 14 residues. For the CDR3, the DNA is TGTGTCAGCAAAGCAGGGGACCCTGGAAACACCATATATTTT. Its protein is CVSKAGDPGNTIYF.

This clonotype was picked up a small number of times. The junction does not match germline at one end; this may be a read error. The chain couples TRBV6-1 to TRBJ2-1, with D uncertain. In germline, CDR1 is MNHNS, CDR2 SASEGT. CDR3 size: 13 residues. CDR3 in amino acids: CASSLEQRHGQLF. The CDR3, as DNA: TGTGCCAGCAGTTTGGAACAACGGCATGGGCAGCTCTTC.

Worth noting for this clonotype: The missing conserved phenylalanine or tryptophan at the end of this CDR3 makes a read error likely. The rearrangement links TRBV6-5 to TRBJ2-3; TRBD2 matches 9 bases. The CDR3 consists of 15 residues. Per the germline V gene, CDR1 is MNHEY and CDR2 is SVGAGI. The CDR3 coding sequence is TGTGCCAGCAGACTAATTAGCGGGAGCATAGATACGCAGTATTCT. Translated: CASRLISGSIDTQYS.

The table lists this clonotype with a count of one. Relative to the germline gene, one junction end is altered; a read error may explain this. The gene calls are TRBV5-6 and TRBJ1-1; possible D gene TRBD1, 5 bases. The CDR3 extends over 16 amino acids. Germline loops: CDR1 SGHDT, CDR2 YYEEEE. In DNA, the CDR3 is TGTGCCAGCAGCTCGGGATTCAGGGAGTCGAACACTGAGGCTTTCTTT. The encoded protein is CASSSGFRESNTEAFF.

In its sample, this clonotype was seen once. The germline gene is not matched at one end of the junction; a read error may be the cause. This chain connects TRBV6-5 to TRBJ2-7; no reliable D call. The germline V gene has CDR1 MNHEY and CDR2 SVGAGI. The CDR3 length is 17 residues. In DNA form, the CDR3 reads TGTGCCAGCAGTTGGACCGCGAGACCCAAGAGCTCCTACGAGCATTACTTC. Translation: CASSWTARPKSSYEHYF.

To note about this clonotype: It may be a read error: a sequence one base away is much more abundant. The V gene is TRBV29-1, the J gene TRBJ2-1; the match to TRBD2 covers 14 bases. Germline V gene data show CDR1 as SQVTM and CDR2 as ANQGSEA. This CDR3 is built from 14 residues. CDR3 in DNA: TGCAGGGTTGGACTAGCGGGAGGTCCCAATGGGCAGTTCTTC. It codes for CRVGLAGGPNGQFF.

Concerning this clonotype itself: One end of the junction varies from germline; a read error may be responsible. The chain links TRBV6-2 or TRBV6-3 to TRBJ2-1, with D perhaps being TRBD1 or TRBD2 (5 bases each). Looked up from germline, CDR1 is MNHEY and CDR2 is SVGEGT. The CDR3 runs 13 residues. The CDR3 spells CAGARGSCNEQFF. CDR3 sequence (DNA): TGTGCCGGCGCTCGGGGCTCCTGCAATGAGCAGTTCTTC.